Listed here is a single TCR beta chain. Its antigen is unidentified. CDR3 length: 16 amino acids. V was pared by 7 bases and J by 7 bases, with 10 bases of the junction left unmatched. The V gene's germline CDR1 is MNHNY and CDR2 SVGAGI (reference sequence). The data originate from a study of cytomegalovirus exposure and HLA in healthy donors. Whole-study findings and limits: Later work showed greater clonal expansion in HLA-associated TCR beta chains than in equally common others. Reports indicated that the classifier achieved high specificity and sensitivity in diagnosing cytomegalovirus status.

PCR involved 60 Vbeta and 13 Jbeta primers. TCRdb's table, derived via immunoSEQ multiplex PCR, lists solely in-frame clones and lacks some. The profile shows about 130,000 clones, roughly 85% of them singletons. Sequencing input: PBMCs. This sequence joins TRBV6-6 and TRBJ2-1; 13 nucleotides align to TRBD2. The TCR was taken from a woman aged 25 to 39 in good health and CMV-seropositive. The CDR3 loop reads CASIPVGTSGKNEQFF. The CDR3 DNA reads TGTGCCAGCATTCCAGTCGGGACTAGCGGGAAAAATGAGCAGTTCTTC.